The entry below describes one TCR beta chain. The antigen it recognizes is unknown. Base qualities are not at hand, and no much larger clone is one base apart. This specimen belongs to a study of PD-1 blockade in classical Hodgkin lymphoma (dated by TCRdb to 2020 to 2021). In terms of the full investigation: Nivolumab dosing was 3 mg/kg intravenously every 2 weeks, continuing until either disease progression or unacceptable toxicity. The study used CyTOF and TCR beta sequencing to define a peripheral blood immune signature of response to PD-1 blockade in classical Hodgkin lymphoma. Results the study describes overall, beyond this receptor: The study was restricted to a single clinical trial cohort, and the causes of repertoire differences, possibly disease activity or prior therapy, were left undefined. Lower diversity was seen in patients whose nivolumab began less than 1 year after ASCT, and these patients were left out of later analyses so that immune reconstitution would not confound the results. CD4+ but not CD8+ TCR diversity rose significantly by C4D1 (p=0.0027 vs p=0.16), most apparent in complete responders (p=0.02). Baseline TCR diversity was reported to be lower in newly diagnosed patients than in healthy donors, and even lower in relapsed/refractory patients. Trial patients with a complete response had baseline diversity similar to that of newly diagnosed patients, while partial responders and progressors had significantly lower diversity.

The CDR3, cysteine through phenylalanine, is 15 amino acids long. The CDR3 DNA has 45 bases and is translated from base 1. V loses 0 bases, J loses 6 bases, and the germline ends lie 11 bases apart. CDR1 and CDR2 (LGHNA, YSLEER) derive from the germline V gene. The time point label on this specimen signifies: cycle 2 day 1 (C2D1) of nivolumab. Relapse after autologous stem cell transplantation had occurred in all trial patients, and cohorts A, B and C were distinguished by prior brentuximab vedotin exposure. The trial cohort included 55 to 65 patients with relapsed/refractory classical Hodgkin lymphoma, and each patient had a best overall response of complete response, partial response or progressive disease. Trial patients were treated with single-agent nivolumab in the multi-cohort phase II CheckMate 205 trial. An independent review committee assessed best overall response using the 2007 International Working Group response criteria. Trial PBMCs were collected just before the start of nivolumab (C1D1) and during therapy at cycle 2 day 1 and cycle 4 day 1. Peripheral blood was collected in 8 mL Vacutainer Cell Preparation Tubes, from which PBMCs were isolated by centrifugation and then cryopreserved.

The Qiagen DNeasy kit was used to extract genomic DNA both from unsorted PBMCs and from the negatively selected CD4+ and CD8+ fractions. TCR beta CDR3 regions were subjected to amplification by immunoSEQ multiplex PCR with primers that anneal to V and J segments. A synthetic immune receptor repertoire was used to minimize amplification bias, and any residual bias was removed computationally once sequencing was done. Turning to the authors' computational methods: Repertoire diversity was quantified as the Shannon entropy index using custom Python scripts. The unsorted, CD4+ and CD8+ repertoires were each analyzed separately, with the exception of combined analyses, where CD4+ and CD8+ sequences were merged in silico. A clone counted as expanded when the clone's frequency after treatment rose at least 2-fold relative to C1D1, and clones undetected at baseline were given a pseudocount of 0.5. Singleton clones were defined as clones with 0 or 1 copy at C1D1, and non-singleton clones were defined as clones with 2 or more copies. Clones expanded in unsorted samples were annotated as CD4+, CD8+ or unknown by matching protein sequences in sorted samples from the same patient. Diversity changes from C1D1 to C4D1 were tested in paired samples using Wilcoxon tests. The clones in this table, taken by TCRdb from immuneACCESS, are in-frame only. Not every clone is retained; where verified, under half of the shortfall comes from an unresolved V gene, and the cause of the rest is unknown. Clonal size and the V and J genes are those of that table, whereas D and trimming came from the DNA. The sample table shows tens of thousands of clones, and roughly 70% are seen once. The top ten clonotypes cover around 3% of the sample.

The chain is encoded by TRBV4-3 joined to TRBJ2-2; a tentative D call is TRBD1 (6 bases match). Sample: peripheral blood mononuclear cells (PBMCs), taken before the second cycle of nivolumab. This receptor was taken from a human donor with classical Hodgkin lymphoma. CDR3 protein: CASSQDYRVAGELFF. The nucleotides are TGCGCCAGCAGCCAAGACTACAGGGTGGCCGGGGAGCTGTTTTTT.